This T cell receptor beta chain was obtained from a study of CD8 T cells in Susac syndrome. Trimming cost V 8 bases and J 5 bases; bases outside gene matches: 7. This CDR3 contains 13 residues. Germline V gene lookup returns CDR1 LGHDT and CDR2 YNNKEL (reference sequence). Reverse transcription of about 0.45 to 1 ug RNA was carried out with random hexamers. The TCR beta CDR3 was amplified by immunoSEQ multiplex PCR across 54 Vbeta, 13 Jbeta. TCRdb re-called the immunoSEQ multiplex PCR reads through MiXCR, storing one row per CDR3 protein. In the table there are over 150,000 distinct CDR3 sequences, about 95% of which are singletons. The multiple sclerosis controls, all treatment-naive patients, had relapsing-remitting disease that was stable or active.

The sample taken for sequencing was CD4+ T cells from PBMCs. The V call is TRBV3-1, the J call TRBJ2-5, with 8 nucleotides matching TRBD2. The sequence was collected from a human donor with multiple sclerosis. The CDR3 DNA reads as TGTGCCAGCGCCTGGGGACTAGGCGAGACCCAGTACTTC. It yields the protein CASAWGLGETQYF.